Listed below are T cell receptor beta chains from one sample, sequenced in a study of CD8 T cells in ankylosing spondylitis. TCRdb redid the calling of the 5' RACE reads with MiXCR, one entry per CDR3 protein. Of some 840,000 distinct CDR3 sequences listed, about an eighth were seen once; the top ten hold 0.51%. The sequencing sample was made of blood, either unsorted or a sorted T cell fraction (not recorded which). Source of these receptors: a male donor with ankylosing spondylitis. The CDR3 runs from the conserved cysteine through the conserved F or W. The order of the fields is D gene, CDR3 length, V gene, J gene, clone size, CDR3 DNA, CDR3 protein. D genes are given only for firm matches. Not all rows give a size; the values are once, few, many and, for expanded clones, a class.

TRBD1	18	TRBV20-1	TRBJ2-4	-	TGCAGTGCTCTGCCGGGACAGGGACTGAGGGAAACCAAAAACATTCAGTACTTC	CSALPGQGLRETKNIQYF
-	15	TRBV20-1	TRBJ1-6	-	TGCAGTGCTAGACACGGGACAATCTATAATTCACCCCTCCACTTT	CSARHGTIYNSPLHF
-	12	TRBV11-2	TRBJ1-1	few	TGTGCCAGCAGCGCAACTTACACTGAAGCTTTCTTT	CASSATYTEAFF
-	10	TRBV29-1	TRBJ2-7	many	TGCAGCGTCCGGGTGGGCGAGCAGTACTTC	CSVRVGEQYF
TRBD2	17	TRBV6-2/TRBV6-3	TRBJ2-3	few	TGTGCCAGCAGTTCATCCATCAGCGGGAGCGGCGCAGATACGCAGTATTTT	CASSSSISGSGADTQYF
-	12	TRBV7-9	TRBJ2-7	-	TGTGCCAGCAGCTCGGGGTACAACGAGCAGTACTTC	CASSSGYNEQYF
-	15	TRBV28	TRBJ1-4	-	TGTGCCAGCAGTTCCCCGGGACTGGGTAATGAAAAACTGTTTTTT	CASSSPGLGNEKLFF
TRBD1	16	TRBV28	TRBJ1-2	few	TGTGCCAGCAGTCCCTACCGGGACAGGGGGTACTATGGCTACACCTTC	CASSPYRDRGYYGYTF
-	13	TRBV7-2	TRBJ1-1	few	TGTGCCAGCACGCGTCGAATGAACACTGAAGCTTTCTTT	CASTRRMNTEAFF
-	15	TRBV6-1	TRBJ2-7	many	TGTGCCAGCAGGGTAACTAGCTCCTTCTCCTACGAGCAGTACTTC	CASRVTSSFSYEQYF
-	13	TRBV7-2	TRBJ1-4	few	TGTGCCAGCAGCTTAGAAGCGCATGAAAAACTGTTTTTT	CASSLEAHEKLFF
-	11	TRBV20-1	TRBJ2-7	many	TGCAGTGCTAGTGGATTCTACGAGCAGTACTTC	CSASGFYEQYF
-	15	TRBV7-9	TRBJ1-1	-	TGTGCCAGCAGCCTATGGACACCACTGAACACTGAAGCTTTCTTT	CASSLWTPLNTEAFF
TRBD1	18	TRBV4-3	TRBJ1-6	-	TGCGCCAGCAGCCAAGAGGTCCCGGGACAGGGAACGCATTCACCCCTCCACTTT	CASSQEVPGQGTHSPLHF
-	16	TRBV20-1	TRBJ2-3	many	TGCAGTGCTAGAGCTCCGGGACACCTTAACACAGATACGCAGTATTTT	CSARAPGHLNTDTQYF
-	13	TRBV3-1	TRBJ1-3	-	TGTGCCAGCAGCCCCGCCTCTGGAAACACCATATATTTT	CASSPASGNTIYF
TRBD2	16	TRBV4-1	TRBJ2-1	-	TGCGCCAGCAGCCAAGAAGGAGCTAGCGGGAACAATGAGCAGTTCTTC	CASSQEGASGNNEQFF
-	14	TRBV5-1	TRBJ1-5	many	TGCGCCAGCAGCCGGGACGGCGGCAATCAGCCCCAGCATTTT	CASSRDGGNQPQHF
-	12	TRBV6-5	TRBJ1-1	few	TGTGCCAGCAGTTACTTCGGTCTGGAAGCTTTCTTT	CASSYFGLEAFF
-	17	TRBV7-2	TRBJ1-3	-	TGTGCCAGCAGCTTAGTTGCGGGCGAAGGAGGTGGAAACACCATATATTTT	CASSLVAGEGGGNTIYF
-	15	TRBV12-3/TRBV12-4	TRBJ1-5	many	TGTGCCAGCAGTTTCGGGGATGAGACGGCCCAGCCCCAGCATTTT	CASSFGDETAQPQHF
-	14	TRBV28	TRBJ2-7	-	TGTGCCAGCACCCTGACCGGGGCCCGCTACGAGCAGTACTTC	CASTLTGARYEQYF
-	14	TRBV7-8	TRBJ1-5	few	TGTGCCAGCAGCTTAGTGGAGCAGGGCCAGCCCCAGCATTTT	CASSLVEQGQPQHF
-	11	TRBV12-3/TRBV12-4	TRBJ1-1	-	TGTGCCAGCAGTGAATTGGTGGTGGCTTTCTTT	CASSELVVAFF
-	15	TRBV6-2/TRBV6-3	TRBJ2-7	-	TGTGCCAGCAGTTATTGGGGACTGGACTACTACGAGCAGTACTTC	CASSYWGLDYYEQYF
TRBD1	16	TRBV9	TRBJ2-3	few	TGTGCCAGCAGCCTACTACAGGGGACCAGCACAGATACGCAGTATTTT	CASSLLQGTSTDTQYF
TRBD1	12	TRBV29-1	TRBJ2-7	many	TGCAGCGTTGCCTTTGACAGGGCCGAGCAGTACTTC	CSVAFDRAEQYF
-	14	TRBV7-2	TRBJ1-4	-	TGTGCCAGCAGCAATACCCCATGGAATGAAAAACTGTTTTTT	CASSNTPWNEKLFF
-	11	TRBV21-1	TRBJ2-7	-	TGTGCCAGCAAGGACAGGGGTGAGCAGTACTTC	CASKDRGEQYF
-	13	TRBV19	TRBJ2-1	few	TGTGCCAGTAGTATCGGGCACAACAATGAGCAGTTCTTC	CASSIGHNNEQFF
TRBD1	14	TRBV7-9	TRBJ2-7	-	TGTGCCAGCAGCTTAGTTGGGACAGGGGACCAGCAGTACTTC	CASSLVGTGDQQYF
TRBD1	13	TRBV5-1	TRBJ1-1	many	TGCGCCAGCAGCCAACAGGGGTACACTGAAGCTTTCTTT	CASSQQGYTEAFF
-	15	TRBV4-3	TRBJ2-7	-	TGCGCCAGCAGCCCGAGGACTATAAGCTCCTACGAGCAGTACTTC	CASSPRTISSYEQYF
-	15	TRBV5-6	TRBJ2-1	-	TGTGCCAGCAGCAAACCGGGACTGAAATTCAATGAGCAGTTCTTC	CASSKPGLKFNEQFF
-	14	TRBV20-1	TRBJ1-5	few	TGCAGTGCTAAGCACCAGACGGGTGGTCAGCCCCAGCATTTT	CSAKHQTGGQPQHF
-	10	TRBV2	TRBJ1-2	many	TGTGCCAGCAGTGGATATGGCTACACCTTC	CASSGYGYTF
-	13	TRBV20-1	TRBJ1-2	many	TGCAGTGCTAGAGATCGGTCGGAATATGGCTACACCTTC	CSARDRSEYGYTF
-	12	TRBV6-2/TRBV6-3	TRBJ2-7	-	TGTGCCAGCAGTTACTCCGACAACGGGCAGTACTTC	CASSYSDNGQYF
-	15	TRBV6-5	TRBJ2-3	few	TGTGCCAGCAGTTACACCCCCAGAAACACAGATACGCAGTATTTT	CASSYTPRNTDTQYF